Listed below are T cell receptor beta chains from one sample, sequenced in a study of cytomegalovirus exposure and HLA in healthy donors. The protocol was immunoSEQ multiplex PCR, while the TCRdb copy is restricted to in-frame clones and leaves out a portion. The sample has some 200,000 clones; around nine tenths are singletons. The sample taken for sequencing was PBMCs. The receptors were sampled from a woman under 30 in good health and CMV-seronegative. Both conserved end residues are part of each CDR3. D genes are given only for firm matches. Clone size is given for some rows only: seen once, a few or many times, or a class if the clone is expanded.

d_gene: TRBD2
v_gene: TRBV9
j_gene: TRBJ2-3
abundance: .
CDR3aa: CASSVGLAGPTSSTDTQYF
CDR3nt: TGTGCCAGCAGCGTAGGACTAGCGGGTCCCACTTCTAGCACAGATACGCAGTATTTT

d_gene: .
v_gene: TRBV20-1
j_gene: TRBJ2-1
abundance: .
CDR3aa: CSARQEYEQFF
CDR3nt: TGCAGTGCGCGACAGGAATATGAGCAGTTCTTC

d_gene: .
v_gene: TRBV6-1
j_gene: TRBJ1-6
abundance: few
CDR3aa: CASSDRPSYNSPLHF
CDR3nt: TGTGCCAGCAGTGACCGTCCCAGCTATAATTCACCCCTCCACTTT

d_gene: .
v_gene: TRBV18
j_gene: TRBJ2-1
abundance: .
CDR3aa: CASSPKASTNEQFF
CDR3nt: TGTGCCAGCTCACCAAAGGCTAGCACCAATGAGCAGTTCTTC

d_gene: .
v_gene: TRBV7-2
j_gene: TRBJ2-1
abundance: .
CDR3aa: CASSLGRRANNEQFF
CDR3nt: TGTGCCAGCAGCCTGGGACGGAGGGCCAACAATGAGCAGTTCTTC

d_gene: .
v_gene: TRBV7-9
j_gene: TRBJ2-1
abundance: .
CDR3aa: CASSDQGNEQFF
CDR3nt: TGTGCCAGCAGCGACCAGGGGAATGAGCAGTTCTTC

d_gene: .
v_gene: TRBV19
j_gene: TRBJ1-5
abundance: .
CDR3aa: CASSLQHQPQHF
CDR3nt: TGTGCCAGTAGTCTACAGCATCAGCCCCAGCATTTT

d_gene: .
v_gene: TRBV5-1
j_gene: TRBJ2-3
abundance: .
CDR3aa: CASSWGGTDTQYF
CDR3nt: TGCGCCAGCAGCTGGGGAGGCACAGATACGCAGTATTTT

d_gene: .
v_gene: TRBV7-9
j_gene: TRBJ2-1
abundance: .
CDR3aa: CASSSGDEQFF
CDR3nt: TGTGCCAGCAGCTCGGGGGATGAGCAGTTCTTC

d_gene: .
v_gene: TRBV5-1
j_gene: TRBJ1-1
abundance: .
CDR3aa: CASSLGRANTEAFF
CDR3nt: TGCGCCAGCAGCTTGGGCAGGGCAAACACTGAAGCTTTCTTT

d_gene: .
v_gene: TRBV7-9
j_gene: TRBJ1-1
abundance: .
CDR3aa: CASSPGRDWDTEAFF
CDR3nt: TGTGCCAGCAGCCCGGGCAGGGATTGGGACACTGAAGCTTTCTTT

d_gene: .
v_gene: TRBV5-6
j_gene: TRBJ2-7
abundance: .
CDR3aa: CASSLAARWSSYEQYF
CDR3nt: TGTGCCAGCAGCTTGGCCGCGCGGTGGAGCTCCTACGAGCAGTACTTC

d_gene: TRBD2
v_gene: TRBV29-1
j_gene: TRBJ2-7
abundance: .
CDR3aa: CSVEGGLASSYEQYF
CDR3nt: TGCAGCGTTGAAGGGGGACTAGCGTCCTCCTACGAGCAGTACTTC

d_gene: .
v_gene: TRBV6-5
j_gene: TRBJ1-2
abundance: once
CDR3aa: CASSWGGEGDYGYTF
CDR3nt: TGTGCCAGCAGCTGGGGGGGGGAGGGGGACTATGGCTACACCTTC

d_gene: .
v_gene: TRBV6-4
j_gene: TRBJ1-1
abundance: .
CDR3aa: CASSERGERAEAFF
CDR3nt: TGTGCCAGCAGTGAACGGGGGGAGAGGGCTGAAGCTTTCTTT

d_gene: TRBD1
v_gene: TRBV13
j_gene: TRBJ2-1
abundance: .
CDR3aa: CASSLGGTGANEQFF
CDR3nt: TGTGCCAGCAGCTTAGGCGGGACAGGGGCCAATGAGCAGTTCTTC

d_gene: TRBD2
v_gene: TRBV7-2
j_gene: TRBJ2-7
abundance: .
CDR3aa: CASIDSGVTYEQYF
CDR3nt: TGTGCCAGCATCGATAGCGGGGTTACCTACGAGCAGTACTTC

d_gene: .
v_gene: TRBV4-3
j_gene: TRBJ1-6
abundance: .
CDR3aa: CASSQGDINSPLHF
CDR3nt: TGCGCCAGCAGCCAGGGTGACATTAATTCACCCCTCCACTTT

d_gene: .
v_gene: TRBV2
j_gene: TRBJ2-3
abundance: .
CDR3aa: CASTLQHPDTQYF
CDR3nt: TGTGCCAGCACCCTACAGCACCCAGATACGCAGTATTTT

d_gene: TRBD1
v_gene: TRBV4-1
j_gene: TRBJ2-7
abundance: few
CDR3aa: CASSQVSTGGGYEQYF
CDR3nt: TGCGCCAGCAGCCAAGTCTCCACAGGGGGCGGATACGAGCAGTACTTC

d_gene: .
v_gene: TRBV7-2
j_gene: TRBJ2-7
abundance: .
CDR3aa: CASRSPSGRYEQYF
CDR3nt: TGTGCCAGCAGGTCCCCTTCCGGTCGGTACGAGCAGTACTTC

d_gene: .
v_gene: TRBV23-1
j_gene: TRBJ1-3
abundance: .
CDR3aa: CASSLANGGDTIYF
CDR3nt: TGCGCCAGCAGTCTAGCGAACGGGGGGGACACCATATATTTT